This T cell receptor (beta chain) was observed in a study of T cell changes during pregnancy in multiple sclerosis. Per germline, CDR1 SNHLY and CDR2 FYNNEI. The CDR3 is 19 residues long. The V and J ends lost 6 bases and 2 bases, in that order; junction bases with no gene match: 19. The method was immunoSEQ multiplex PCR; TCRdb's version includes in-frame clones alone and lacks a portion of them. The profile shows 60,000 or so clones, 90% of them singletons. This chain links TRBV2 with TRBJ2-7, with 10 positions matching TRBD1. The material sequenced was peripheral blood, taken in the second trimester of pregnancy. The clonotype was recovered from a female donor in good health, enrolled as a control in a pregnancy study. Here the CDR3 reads CASSGTRGQGPLITYEQYF. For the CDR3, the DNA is TGTGCCAGCAGCGGGACTCGGGGACAGGGGCCCTTAATAACCTACGAGCAGTACTTC.